The text below deals with one TCR beta chain. The data are from a study of cytomegalovirus exposure and HLA in healthy donors. Here immunoSEQ multiplex PCR was the method, and the copy in TCRdb shows in-frame clones only, minus some. This sample has 250,000 to 400,000 clones, with roughly 86% found just once. V lost 0 bases to trimming and J lost 3 bases; unmatched junction nucleotides: 3. Germline CDR1 is LNHNV and CDR2 is YYDKDF (reference sequence). The CDR3 runs to 15 residues. Sequencing used PBMCs. This rearrangement joins TRBV15 to TRBJ2-7; 9 bases line up with TRBD1. This clonotype was sampled from a man younger than 45 in good health and CMV-seronegative. The CDR3 DNA is TGTGCCACCAGCAGAGAGGGGGGACAGGGCTACGAGCAGTACTTC. Protein product: CATSREGGQGYEQYF. Full variable domain (outside the CDR3, taken from reference TRBV15 and TRBJ2-7): DAMVIQNPRYQVTQFGKPVTLSCSQTLNHNVMYWYQQKSSQAPKLLFHYYDKDFNNEADTPDNFQSRRPNTSFCFLDIRSPGLGDTAMYLCATSREGGQGYEQYFGPGTRLTVT.